This TCR beta chain was identified during a study of glioma-infiltrating T cells after dendritic cell vaccination. Study in general: Dendritic cells derived from monocytes and pulsed with autologous tumor lysate formed the vaccine.

The V and J ends lost 7 bases and 3 bases, in that order; junction bases with no gene match: 12. Looked up from germline, CDR1 is SNHLY and CDR2 is FYNNEI. This CDR3 region has 16 residues. Sequenced by immunoSEQ multiplex PCR; TCRdb stores in-frame clones only, minus some. Of approximately 92,000 clones detected, around 80% appear once; the ten largest clones hold about 5.5%. The sample's time point: after dendritic cell vaccination, including at tumor progression/relapse. This clonotype was sampled from a human donor with glioblastoma. This material consisted of blood, taken after dendritic cell vaccination. The V call is TRBV2, the J call TRBJ2-1; 7 nucleotides agree with TRBD2. CDR3 sequence reads: CASKSRTRGRYNEQFF. The CDR3 DNA is TGTGCCAGCAAATCTCGGACTAGAGGTCGCTACAATGAGCAGTTCTTC.